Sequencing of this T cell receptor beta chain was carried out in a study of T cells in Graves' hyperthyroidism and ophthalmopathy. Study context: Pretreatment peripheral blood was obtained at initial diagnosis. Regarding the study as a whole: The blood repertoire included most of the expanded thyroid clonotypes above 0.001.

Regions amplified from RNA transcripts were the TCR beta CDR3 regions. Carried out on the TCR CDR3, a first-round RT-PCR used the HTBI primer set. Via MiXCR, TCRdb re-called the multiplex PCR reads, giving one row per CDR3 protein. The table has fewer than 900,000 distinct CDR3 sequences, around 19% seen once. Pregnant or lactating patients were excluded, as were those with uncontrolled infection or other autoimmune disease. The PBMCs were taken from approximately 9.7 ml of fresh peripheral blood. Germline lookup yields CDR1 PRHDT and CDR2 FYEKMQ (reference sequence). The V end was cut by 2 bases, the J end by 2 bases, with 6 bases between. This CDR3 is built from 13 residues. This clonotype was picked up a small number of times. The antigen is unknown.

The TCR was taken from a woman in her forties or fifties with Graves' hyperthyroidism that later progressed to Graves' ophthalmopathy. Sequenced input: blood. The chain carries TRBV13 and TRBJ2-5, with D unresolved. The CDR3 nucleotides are TGTGCCAGCAGCTTATGGCAGCAAGAGACCCAGTACTTC. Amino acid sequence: CASSLWQQETQYF. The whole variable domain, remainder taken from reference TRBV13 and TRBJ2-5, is AAGVIQSPRHLIKEKRETATLKCYPIPRHDTVYWYQQGPGQDPQFLISFYEKMQSDKGSIPDRFSAQQFSDYHSELNMSSLELGDSALYFCASSLWQQETQYFGPGTRLLVL.